This TCR beta chain was recorded in a study of shared T cell receptors in the human thymus. The CDR3 contains 15 residues. CDR1 is MDHEN, CDR2 SYDVKM, per germline. V lost 5 bases to trimming and J lost 3 bases, with 14 bases between them. Libraries were prepared by immunoSEQ multiplex PCR; TCRdb keeps only in-frame clonotypes and omits some of them. This sample has about 710,000 clones, with approximately 87% found just once. This sample was shared with a second study, whose subject was human thymus T cells. That paper adds: V and J gene usage appeared biased in thymic and blood repertoires.

The gene calls are TRBV28 and TRBJ1-5, with D hard to call. The sequenced sample was thymocytes. This receptor was taken from a boy under two years old with a congenital heart defect. The CDR3 loop is CASSQDGVPNQPQHF. The CDR3, as DNA: TGTGCCAGCAGTCAGGACGGGGTCCCCAATCAGCCCCAGCATTTT.